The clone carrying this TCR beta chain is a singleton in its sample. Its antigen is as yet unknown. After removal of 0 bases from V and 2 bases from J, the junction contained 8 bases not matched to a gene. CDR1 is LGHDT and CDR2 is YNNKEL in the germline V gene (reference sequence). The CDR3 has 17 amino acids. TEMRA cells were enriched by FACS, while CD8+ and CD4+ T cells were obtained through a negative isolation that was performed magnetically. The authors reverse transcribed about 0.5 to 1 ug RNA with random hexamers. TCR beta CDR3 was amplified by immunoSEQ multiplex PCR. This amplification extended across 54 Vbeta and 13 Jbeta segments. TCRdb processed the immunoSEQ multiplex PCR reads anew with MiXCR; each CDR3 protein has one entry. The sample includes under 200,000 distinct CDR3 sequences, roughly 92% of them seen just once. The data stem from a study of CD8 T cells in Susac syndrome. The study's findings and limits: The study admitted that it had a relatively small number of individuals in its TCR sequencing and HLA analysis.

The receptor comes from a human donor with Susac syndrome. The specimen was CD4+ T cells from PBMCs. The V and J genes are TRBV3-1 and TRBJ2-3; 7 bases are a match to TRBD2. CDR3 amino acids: CASSQDLTGGYTDTQYF. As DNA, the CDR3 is TGTGCCAGCAGCCAAGATCTTACGGGGGGTTACACAGATACGCAGTATTTT.